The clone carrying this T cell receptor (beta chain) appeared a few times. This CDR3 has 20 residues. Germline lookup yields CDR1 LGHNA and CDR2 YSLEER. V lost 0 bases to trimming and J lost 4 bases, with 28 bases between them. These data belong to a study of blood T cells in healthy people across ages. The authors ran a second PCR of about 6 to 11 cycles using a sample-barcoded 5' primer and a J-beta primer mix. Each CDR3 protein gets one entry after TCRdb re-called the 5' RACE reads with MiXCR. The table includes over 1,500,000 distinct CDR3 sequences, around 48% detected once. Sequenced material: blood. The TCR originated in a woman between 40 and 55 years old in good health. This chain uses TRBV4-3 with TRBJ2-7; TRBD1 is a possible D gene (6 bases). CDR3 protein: CASSQERDQGYSFGGYEQYF. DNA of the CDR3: TGCGCCAGCAGCCAAGAAAGGGACCAGGGGTATTCGTTCGGTGGTTACGAGCAGTACTTC.